This T cell receptor (beta chain) was documented in a study of T cells in Graves' hyperthyroidism and ophthalmopathy. General study points: Most thyroid clonotypes with frequency above 0.001 were detected in blood. Ophthalmopathy was predicted by the model a median of about six months ahead of onset.

Concerning this clonotype itself: Its antigen remains unidentified.

The source material, RNA transcripts, was used to amplify TCR beta CDR3 regions. The HTBI primer set served for first-round RT-PCR of the TCR CDR3. TCRdb re-derived calls from the multiplex PCR reads in MiXCR, one entry per CDR3 protein. The top ten hold 8.2% of the sample, which has around 540,000 distinct CDR3 sequences, under 60% seen once. Graves' hyperthyroidism qualified as stable when ophthalmopathy did not progress within 18 months. Clinicians diagnosed patients from clinical symptoms, serum thyroxine and TRAb, thyroid ultrasound and orbital computed tomography. CDR3 length: 15 residues. Germline V gene data show CDR1 as SNHLY and CDR2 as FYNNEI. V dropped 5 bases and J dropped 3; count of bases not matched to a gene: 4.

The sample consisted of peripheral blood or thyroid tissue (not recorded which). The receptor was derived from a woman aged 18-30 years with Graves' hyperthyroidism. This sequence joins TRBV2 and TRBJ2-7; TRBD2 matches at 13 bases. DNA of the CDR3: TGTGCCAGCAGTAGGACTAGCGGGAGCCGCTACGAGCAGTACTTC. Translation: CASSRTSGSRYEQYF.